Below, 23 T cell receptor beta chains from the same sample are listed, as sequenced in a study of T-cell reconstitution after alpha-beta-depleted transplantation in children. Molecular barcoding with unique molecular identifiers was used for the TCRbeta library. TCRdb independently ran MiXCR on the PCR reads; one entry per CDR3 protein. The table records about 160,000 distinct CDR3 sequences, roughly 11% of them present only once. Sequenced material: PBMCs, taken before TCRalphabeta/CD19-depleted stem cell transplant. These receptor sequences come from a boy younger than 10 with acute myeloid leukemia, due to receive a stem cell transplant.

The sample holds many counts of this clonotype. The genes are TRBV5-1 and TRBJ2-3, with 9 bases matching TRBD1. Germline V lookup: CDR1 SGHRS, CDR2 YFSETQ. The CDR3 is 15 residues long. Unmatched junction bases numbered 3, after V lost 2 bases and J lost 2 bases. The CDR3 loop is CASSFRDRATDTQYF. CDR3 bases: TGCGCCAGCAGCTTCCGGGACAGGGCCACAGATACGCAGTATTTT.

V and J are TRBV19 and TRBJ2-1; 10 bases match TRBD2. CDR1 and CDR2 from the germline V gene are LNHDA and SQIVND (reference sequence). The length of the CDR3 is 16 residues. J was trimmed by 0 bases and V by 5 bases; bases with no gene match: 4. The CDR3 sequence is CASSDIAGGSYNEQFF. Written as DNA, the CDR3 is TGTGCCAGTAGTGATATAGCGGGAGGCTCCTACAATGAGCAGTTCTTC. The entire variable domain, with the rest obtained from reference TRBV19 and TRBJ2-1, is as follows: DGGITQSPKYLFRKEGQNVTLSCEQNLNHDAMYWYRQDPGQGLRLIYYSQIVNDFQKGDIAEGYSVSREKKESFPLTVTSAQKNPTAFYLCASSDIAGGSYNEQFFGPGTRLTVL.

In this sample, this clonotype turned up many times. The junction departs from germline at one end; a sequencing error may be responsible. CDR3 nucleotide sequence: TGTGCCAGCAGAGGGGGCCGCGGGGGAGCGACATTC. Its protein is CASRGGRGGATF. The V call is TRBV6-1, the J call TRBJ2-1; either TRBD1 or TRBD2 may supply D (7 bases each). Germline CDR1 MNHNS, CDR2 SASEGT. CDR3 length: 12 residues.

This clonotype was counted at least ten times. The rearrangement links TRBV29-1 to TRBJ2-3, with TRBD1 matching over 7 bases. Germline V gene lookup returns CDR1 SQVTM and CDR2 ANQGSEA. The length of the CDR3 is 13 residues. Trimming cost V 6 bases and J 2 bases; bases outside gene matches: 5. CDR3 amino acids: CSVEDRSTDTQYF. The CDR3 DNA reads TGCAGCGTAGAGGACAGGTCCACAGATACGCAGTATTTT.

This clonotype was seen ten or more times. The chain joins TRBV7-3 to TRBJ2-1, with D perhaps being TRBD1 or TRBD2 (5 bases each). Germline assignment: CDR1 SGHTA and CDR2 FQGTGA. V gave up 5 bases and J gave up 0 bases, with 20 bases separating them. CDR3 size: 18 residues. The CDR3 region is CASSHQNLGRSSYNEQFF. In nucleotides, the CDR3 is TGTGCCAGCAGCCACCAAAACCTGGGACGGAGCTCCTACAATGAGCAGTTCTTC.

This clonotype was seen ten or more times. The gene calls are TRBV25-1 and TRBJ2-1; D not certain. The germline CDR1 and CDR2 sequences are MGHDK and SYGVNS. This CDR3 is built from 15 residues. V lost 1 base and J lost 9, with 16 bases in between. The CDR3 bases are TGTGCCAGCAGTGAATTTTACCACTCCTCATCTGAGCAGTTCTTC. It specifies CASSEFYHSSSEQFF.

In this sample, this clonotype turned up many times. V gene TRBV25-1 combines with J gene TRBJ2-1; D not certain. Germline values: CDR1 MGHDK, CDR2 SYGVNS. The length of the CDR3 is 16 residues. V was trimmed by 2 bases and J by 2 bases, leaving 13 bases between them. CDR3 coding DNA: TGTGCCAGCAGTGAAGCCTCCGTGATGGCCTACAATGAGCAGTTCTTC. Translation: CASSEASVMAYNEQFF.

This clonotype was found many times. The V and J genes are TRBV12-3 or TRBV12-4 and TRBJ1-1, with 7 bases identical to TRBD1. V lost 8 bases, J lost 2 bases, and 26 bases stayed unmatched. The CDR3 contains 20 residues. The CDR3 loop reads CASLKPSGTQGIWLNTEAFF. CDR3 nucleotide sequence: TGTGCCAGCTTAAAACCTTCTGGGACACAGGGGATTTGGCTCAACACTGAAGCTTTCTTT.

In this sample, this clonotype turned up many times. The chain joins TRBV28 to TRBJ1-1; D unresolved. The V and J ends lost 5 bases and 4 bases respectively, with 17 bases between them. Germline CDR1 and CDR2: MDHEN and SYDVKM. This CDR3 has 15 amino acids. The DNA of the CDR3 is TGTGCCAGCAGTCCCCTGCCCAACCGGGGCACTGAAGCTTTCTTT. Protein product: CASSPLPNRGTEAFF.

Many counts were recorded for this clonotype. The gene calls are TRBV7-2 and TRBJ1-2; D unclear. CDR1 is SGHTA, CDR2 FQGNSA, per germline. V shed 4 bases and J shed 7 bases, with 10 bases lying between them. CDR3 length: 12 amino acids. This chain's CDR3 is CASSSQGGGYTF. DNA of the CDR3: TGTGCCAGCAGCTCCCAAGGAGGTGGCTACACCTTC.

Many counts were recorded for this clonotype. The V and J genes are TRBV7-9 and TRBJ1-2; 11 bases agree with TRBD1. V was pared by 5 bases and J by 3 bases, with 5 bases of the junction left unmatched. Per the germline V gene, CDR1 is SEHNR and CDR2 is FQNEAQ (reference sequence). There are 15 residues in the CDR3. For the CDR3, the DNA is TGTGCCAGCAGCCTACCGGACAGGGGGCACTATGGCTACACCTTC. It specifies CASSLPDRGHYGYTF.

The sample holds many counts of this clonotype. V usage is TRBV7-2 and J usage is TRBJ1-1; no clear D gene. V lost 5 bases, J lost 1 base, and 14 bases lay in between. The CDR3 contains 15 residues. Germline V gives CDR1 SGHTA, CDR2 FQGNSA. CDR3 sequence reads: CASSHPGRPNTEAFF. For the CDR3, the DNA is TGTGCCAGCAGCCACCCGGGCCGACCGAACACTGAAGCTTTCTTT.

At least ten counts were recorded for this clonotype. The V call is TRBV6-1, the J call TRBJ2-3; 7 bases line up with TRBD2. Germline values: CDR1 MNHNS, CDR2 SASEGT. V lost 6 bases, J lost 0 bases, and 6 bases stayed unmatched. The CDR3 is made up of 15 amino acids. The CDR3 bases are TGTGCCAGCAGGCTAGCGGATTCTAGCACAGATACGCAGTATTTT. This translates into CASRLADSSTDTQYF.

The chain carries TRBV7-2 and TRBJ2-7, with unresolved D. CDR1 SGHTA and CDR2 FQGNSA come from the germline V gene. CDR3 size: 13 residues. V was shortened by 9 bases and J by 3 bases, with 15 bases between the two germline ends. CDR3 protein: CASRPGPFYEQYV. For the CDR3, the DNA is TGTGCCAGTAGGCCTGGCCCTTTCTACGAGCAGTACGTC.

This clonotype appeared many times. V gene TRBV7-8 combines with J gene TRBJ1-3; D is uncertain. This CDR3 is 18 amino acids long. Germline V gene sequence: CDR1 SGHVS, CDR2 FQNEAQ. V was shortened by 2 bases and J by 0 bases, with 17 bases between the two germline ends. The CDR3 DNA reads TGTGCCAGCAGCTTAAGGCTACCTGCTGACATCTCTGGAAACACCATATATTTT. Protein sequence: CASSLRLPADISGNTIYF. Complete variable domain (other parts from reference TRBV7-8 and TRBJ1-3): GAGVSQSPRYKVAKRGQDVALRCDPISGHVSLFWYQQALGQGPEFLTYFQNEAQLDKSGLPSDRFFAERPEGSVSTLKIQRTQQEDSAVYLCASSLRLPADISGNTIYFGEGSWLTVV.

This chain links TRBV3-1 with TRBJ1-1; D is uncertain. Trimming took off 0 bases at V and 1 base at J, with 9 bases between the two ends. Germline CDR1 is LGHDT and CDR2 is YNNKEL (reference sequence). The length of the CDR3 is 15 residues. The CDR3, as DNA: TGTGCCAGCAGCCAAGAGTCGGCAGGGAACACTGAAGCTTTCTTT. Translation: CASSQESAGNTEAFF.

In this sample, this clonotype turned up many times. The rearrangement uses TRBV4-1 and TRBJ2-2; D remains unclear. The CDR3 has 14 residues. The germline gives CDR1 MGHRA, CDR2 YSYEKL. Trimming pared 0 bases from V and 6 bases from J, leaving 8 bases between. CDR3 in amino acids: CASSQDSAPGELFF. The CDR3 DNA reads as TGCGCCAGCAGCCAAGATTCGGCTCCCGGGGAGCTGTTTTTT.

This clonotype has a count of ten or more. V usage is TRBV7-3 and J usage is TRBJ2-1; D is ambiguous. Germline CDR1 reads SGHTA; CDR2 reads FQGTGA. This CDR3 has 11 residues. Here the CDR3 DNA reads TGTGGGGGTCACTCCTACAATGAGCAGTTCTTC. Encoded protein: CGGHSYNEQFF.

This clonotype was detected many times. CDR3 DNA sequence: TGCGCCAGCAGCTCTCCAAGGGGGGAGGTTAGTTCCTACAATGAGCAGTTCTTC. Translation: CASSSPRGEVSSYNEQFF. The genes are TRBV5-1 and TRBJ2-1; D is tentatively TRBD1 or TRBD2 (6 bases each). This CDR3 comprises 18 residues. Germline V gives CDR1 SGHRS, CDR2 YFSETQ. Trimming stripped 3 bases from V and 1 base from J, with 20 bases between.

This clonotype was picked up many times. V is TRBV3-1 and J is TRBJ1-1; no reliable D call. The length of the CDR3 is 11 residues. V lost 1 base, J lost 8 bases, and 5 bases lay in between. The V gene's germline CDR1 is LGHDT and CDR2 YNNKEL (reference sequence). This CDR3 reads CASSQAAEAFF. In nucleotides, the CDR3 is TGTGCCAGCAGCCAAGCGGCCGAAGCTTTCTTT.

This clonotype appeared many times. The CDR3 DNA sequence: TGCGCCAGCAGCTTGGCCTTAGGGTCCCCTAACTATGGCTACACCTTC. Its translation is CASSLALGSPNYGYTF. V gene TRBV5-1 combines with J gene TRBJ1-2; no definite D call. Per germline, CDR1 SGHRS and CDR2 YFSETQ. V was pared by 0 bases and J by 0 bases, with 12 bases between. The CDR3 runs 16 residues. Combining the CDR3 with reference TRBV5-1 and TRBJ1-2 gives the whole variable domain KAGVTQTPRYLIKTRGQQVTLSCSPISGHRSVSWYQQTPGQGLQFLFEYFSETQRNKGNFPGRFSGRQFSNSRSEMNVSTLELGDSALYLCASSLALGSPNYGYTFGSGTRLTVV.

This clonotype was detected many times. The chain uses TRBV12-3 or TRBV12-4 and TRBJ1-2; TRBD1 might be the D (6 bases). V lost 1 base and J lost 2, with 11 bases in between. This CDR3 spans 15 amino acids. DNA of the CDR3: TGTGCCAGCAGTTTAGGGCAGGGGACCAACTATGGCTACACCTTC. Amino acid sequence: CASSLGQGTNYGYTF.

This clonotype was found many times. The rearrangement links TRBV13 to TRBJ1-2; D is uncertain. The CDR3 runs 17 residues. Germline CDR1 reads PRHDT; CDR2 reads FYEKMQ (reference sequence). V was pared by 0 bases and J by 3 bases, with 17 bases between. The CDR3 sequence: CASSLGPEPRQDYGYTF. The CDR3 DNA is TGTGCCAGCAGCTTAGGACCCGAACCCCGGCAGGACTATGGCTACACCTTC.